This T cell receptor beta chain derives from a study of blood T cells in healthy people across ages. Overall study findings and caveats: The percentage of naive T cells correlated strongly with TCR beta diversity.

Healthy Caucasians from Russia aged about 6 to 90 served as donors. Extraction yielded at least 5 micrograms of total RNA per sample. A second 7 to 11 cycle PCR used barcoded and J-beta primers. Paired-end reads containing CDR3 totaled no fewer than 2.5 million for each sample. Using its own MiXCR run on the 5' RACE reads, TCRdb lists one record per CDR3 protein. The table has approximately 810,000 distinct CDR3 sequences, 29% seen once. Remarks on this clonotype: Antigen: not known.

This CDR3 comprises 14 residues. Germline V CDR1 and CDR2: SQVTM, ANQGSEA. V was trimmed by 5 bases and J by 2 bases, leaving 13 bases between them. This clonotype was sampled from a woman of 80 years or more in good health. Sequenced sample: blood. The rearrangement joins TRBV29-1 to TRBJ1-5; D is undetermined. This CDR3 reads CSVQGSAGNQPQHF. The CDR3 nucleotides are TGCAGCGTTCAAGGGAGTGCAGGCAATCAGCCCCAGCATTTT. The whole variable domain, filled in from reference TRBV29-1 and TRBJ1-5, reads SAVISQKPSRDICQRGTSLTIQCQVDSQVTMMFWYRQQPGQSLTLIATANQGSEATYESGFVIDKFPISRPNLTFSTLTVSNMSPEDSSIYLCSVQGSAGNQPQHFGDGTRLSIL.